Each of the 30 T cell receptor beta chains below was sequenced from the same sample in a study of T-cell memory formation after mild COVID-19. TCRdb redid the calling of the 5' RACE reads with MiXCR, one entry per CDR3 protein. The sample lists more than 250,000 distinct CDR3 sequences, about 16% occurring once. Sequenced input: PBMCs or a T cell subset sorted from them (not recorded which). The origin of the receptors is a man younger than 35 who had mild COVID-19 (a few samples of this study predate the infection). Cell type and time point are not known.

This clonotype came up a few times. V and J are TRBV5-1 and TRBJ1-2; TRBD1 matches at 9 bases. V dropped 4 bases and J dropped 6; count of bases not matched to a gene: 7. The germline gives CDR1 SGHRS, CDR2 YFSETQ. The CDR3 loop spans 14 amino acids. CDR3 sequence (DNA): TGCGCCAGCAGCCCCGGACAGGGGTTCCATGGCTACACCTTC. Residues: CASSPGQGFHGYTF.

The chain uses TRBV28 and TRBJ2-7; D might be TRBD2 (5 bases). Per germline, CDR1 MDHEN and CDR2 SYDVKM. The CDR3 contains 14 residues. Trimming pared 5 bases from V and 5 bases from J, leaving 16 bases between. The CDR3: CASSRPGILHEQYV. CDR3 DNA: TGTGCCAGCAGTCGCCCGGGGATTTTGCACGAGCAGTACGTC.

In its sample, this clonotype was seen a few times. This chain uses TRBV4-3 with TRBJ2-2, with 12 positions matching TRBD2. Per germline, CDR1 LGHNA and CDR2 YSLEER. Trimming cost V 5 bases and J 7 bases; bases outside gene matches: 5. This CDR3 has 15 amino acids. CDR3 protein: CASSASGGAGGELFF. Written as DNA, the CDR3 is TGCGCCAGCAGCGCTAGCGGGGGGGCTGGCGGGGAGCTGTTTTTT.

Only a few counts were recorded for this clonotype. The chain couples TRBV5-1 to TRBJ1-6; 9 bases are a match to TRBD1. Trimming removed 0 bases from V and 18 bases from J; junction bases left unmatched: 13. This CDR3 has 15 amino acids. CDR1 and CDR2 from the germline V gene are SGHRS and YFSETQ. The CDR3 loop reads CASSLDPSKDRGSHF. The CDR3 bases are TGCGCCAGCAGCTTGGATCCCTCCAAGGACAGGGGCTCCCACTTT.

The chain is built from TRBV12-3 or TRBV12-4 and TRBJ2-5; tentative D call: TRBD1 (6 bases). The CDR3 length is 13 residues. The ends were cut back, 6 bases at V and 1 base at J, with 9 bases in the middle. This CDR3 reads CASRRTAQETQYF. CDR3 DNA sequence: TGTGCCAGCAGGCGGACAGCCCAAGAGACCCAGTACTTC.

The CDR3 bases are TGCAGTGCTAGATCGCCAGGGGGGATGAGGGCTTTCTTT. This translates into CSARSPGGMRAFF. The V call is TRBV20-1, the J call TRBJ1-1, with TRBD1 matching over 7 bases. This CDR3 comprises 13 residues. CDR1 is DFQATT, CDR2 SNEGSKA, per germline (reference sequence). Losses at the gene ends were 2 bases for V and 11 bases for J; bases not matched to a gene: 11.

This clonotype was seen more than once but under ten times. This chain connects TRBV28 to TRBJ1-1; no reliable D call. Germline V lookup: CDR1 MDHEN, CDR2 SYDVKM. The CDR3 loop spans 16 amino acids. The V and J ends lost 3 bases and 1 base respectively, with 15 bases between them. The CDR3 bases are TGTGCCAGCAGTTTCCCTTCCCCCGGACGGAACACTGAAGCTTTCTTT. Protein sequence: CASSFPSPGRNTEAFF.

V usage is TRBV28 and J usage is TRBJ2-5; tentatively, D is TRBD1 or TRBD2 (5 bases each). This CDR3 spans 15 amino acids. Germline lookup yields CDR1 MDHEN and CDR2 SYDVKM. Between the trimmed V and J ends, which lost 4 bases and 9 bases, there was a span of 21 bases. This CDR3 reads CASSSPSGTRAAQYF. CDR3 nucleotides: TGTGCCAGCAGTTCACCCTCAGGGACCCGAGCGGCCCAGTACTTC.

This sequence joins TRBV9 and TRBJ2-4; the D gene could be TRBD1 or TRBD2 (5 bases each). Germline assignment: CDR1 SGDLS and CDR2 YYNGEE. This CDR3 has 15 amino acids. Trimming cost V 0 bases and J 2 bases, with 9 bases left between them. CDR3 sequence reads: CASSVEEGSKNIQYF. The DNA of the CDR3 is TGTGCCAGCAGCGTAGAAGAGGGGTCCAAAAACATTCAGTACTTC.

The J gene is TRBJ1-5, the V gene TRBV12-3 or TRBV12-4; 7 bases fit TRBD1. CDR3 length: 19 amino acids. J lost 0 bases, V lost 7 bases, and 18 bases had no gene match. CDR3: CASNLRGGGEGSSNQPQHF. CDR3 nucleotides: TGTGCCAGCAACTTAAGGGGAGGGGGCGAGGGGAGTAGCAATCAGCCCCAGCATTTT.

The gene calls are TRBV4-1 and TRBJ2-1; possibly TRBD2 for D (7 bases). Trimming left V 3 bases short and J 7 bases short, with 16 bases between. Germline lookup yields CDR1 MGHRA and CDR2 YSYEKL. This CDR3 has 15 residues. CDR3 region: CASSHKFGGPNEQFF. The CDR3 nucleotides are TGCGCCAGCAGCCACAAGTTCGGGGGGCCGAATGAGCAGTTCTTC.

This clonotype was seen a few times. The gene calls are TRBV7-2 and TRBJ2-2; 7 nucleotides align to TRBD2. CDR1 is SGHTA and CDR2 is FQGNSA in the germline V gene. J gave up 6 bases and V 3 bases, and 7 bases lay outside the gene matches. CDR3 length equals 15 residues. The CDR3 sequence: CASSFGLGEAGELFF. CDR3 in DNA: TGTGCCAGCAGCTTCGGACTAGGGGAGGCCGGGGAGCTGTTTTTT.

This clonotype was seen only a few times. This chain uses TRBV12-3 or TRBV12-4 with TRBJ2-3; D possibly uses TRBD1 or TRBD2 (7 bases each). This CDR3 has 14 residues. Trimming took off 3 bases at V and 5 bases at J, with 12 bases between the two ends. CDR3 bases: TGTGCCAGCAGTTTCCCCAGGGGGGGAGATACGCAGTATTTT. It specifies CASSFPRGGDTQYF.

The CDR3 sequence is CASSLRGASNYGYTF. The DNA of the CDR3 is TGTGCCAGCAGCTTGCGGGGGGCCTCGAACTATGGCTACACCTTC. The chain is built from TRBV5-5 and TRBJ1-2; perhaps TRBD1 as D (6 bases). Germline-derived CDR1 and CDR2 are SGHKS and YYEKEE (reference sequence). This CDR3 has 15 residues. Trimming took 1 base from V and 2 from J, leaving 12 bases between them.

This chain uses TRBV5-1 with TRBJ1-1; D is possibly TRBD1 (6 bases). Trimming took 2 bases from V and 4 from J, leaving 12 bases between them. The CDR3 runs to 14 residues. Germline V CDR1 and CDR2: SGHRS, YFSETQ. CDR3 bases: TGCGCCAGCAGCTTTCACCAACAGGGCACTGAAGCTTTCTTT. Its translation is CASSFHQQGTEAFF.

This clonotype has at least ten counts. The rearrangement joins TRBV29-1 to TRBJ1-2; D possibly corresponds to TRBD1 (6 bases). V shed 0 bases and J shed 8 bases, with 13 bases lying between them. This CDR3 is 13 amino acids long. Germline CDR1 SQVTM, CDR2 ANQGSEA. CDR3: CSVEDLTRGGYTF. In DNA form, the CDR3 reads TGCAGCGTTGAAGATCTGACCAGGGGCGGCTACACCTTC.

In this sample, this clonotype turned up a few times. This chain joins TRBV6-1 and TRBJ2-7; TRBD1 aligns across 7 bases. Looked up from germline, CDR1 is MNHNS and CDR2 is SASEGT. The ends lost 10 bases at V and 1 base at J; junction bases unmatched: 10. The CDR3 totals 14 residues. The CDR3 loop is CATDGQAPSYEQYV. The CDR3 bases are TGTGCCACCGACGGACAGGCTCCTTCCTACGAGCAGTACGTC.

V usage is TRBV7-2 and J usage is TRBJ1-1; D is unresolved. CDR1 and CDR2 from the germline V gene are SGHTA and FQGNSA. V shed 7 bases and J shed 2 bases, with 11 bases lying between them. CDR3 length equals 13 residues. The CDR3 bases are TGTGCCAGCACCCTGGGTGTTAACACTGAAGCTTTCTTT. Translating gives CASTLGVNTEAFF.

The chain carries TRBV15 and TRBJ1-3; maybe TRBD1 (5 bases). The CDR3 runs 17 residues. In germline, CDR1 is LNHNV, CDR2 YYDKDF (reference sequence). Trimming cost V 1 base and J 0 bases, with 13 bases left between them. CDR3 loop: CATSRAGAGPSGNTIYF. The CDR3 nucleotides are TGTGCCACCAGCAGAGCCGGGGCAGGTCCCTCTGGAAACACCATATATTTT.

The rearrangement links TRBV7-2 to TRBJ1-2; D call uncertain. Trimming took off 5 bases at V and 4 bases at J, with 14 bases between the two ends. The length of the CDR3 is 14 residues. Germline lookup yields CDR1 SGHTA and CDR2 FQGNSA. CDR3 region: CASSPRAESYGYTF. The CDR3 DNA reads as TGTGCCAGCAGCCCTCGGGCAGAGAGCTATGGCTACACCTTC.

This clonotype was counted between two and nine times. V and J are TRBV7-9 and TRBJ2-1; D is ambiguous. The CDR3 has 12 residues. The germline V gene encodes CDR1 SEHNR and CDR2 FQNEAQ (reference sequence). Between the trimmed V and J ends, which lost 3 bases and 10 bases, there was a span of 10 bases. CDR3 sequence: CASSLGFREQFF. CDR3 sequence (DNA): TGTGCCAGCAGCTTGGGCTTCAGGGAGCAGTTCTTC.

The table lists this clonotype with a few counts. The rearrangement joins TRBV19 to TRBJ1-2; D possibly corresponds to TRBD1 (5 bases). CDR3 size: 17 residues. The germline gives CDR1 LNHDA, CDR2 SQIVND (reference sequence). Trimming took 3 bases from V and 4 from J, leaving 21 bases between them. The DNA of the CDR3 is TGTGCCAGTAGTATGGTTAAGGGGCGCCTCGCCTCCTATGGCTACACCTTC. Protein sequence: CASSMVKGRLASYGYTF.

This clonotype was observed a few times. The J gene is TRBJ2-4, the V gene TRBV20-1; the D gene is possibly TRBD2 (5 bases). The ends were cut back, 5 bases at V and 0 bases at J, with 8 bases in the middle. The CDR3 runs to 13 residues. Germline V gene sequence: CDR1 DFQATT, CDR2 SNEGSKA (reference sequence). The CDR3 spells CSAALVAKNIQYF. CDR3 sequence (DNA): TGCAGTGCTGCACTAGTAGCCAAAAACATTCAGTACTTC.

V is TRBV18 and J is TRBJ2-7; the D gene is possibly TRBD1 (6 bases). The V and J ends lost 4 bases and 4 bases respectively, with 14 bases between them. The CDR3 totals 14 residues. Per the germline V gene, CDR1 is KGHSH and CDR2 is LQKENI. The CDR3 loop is CASSHRELGYEQYV. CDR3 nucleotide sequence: TGTGCCAGCTCACACAGGGAATTAGGTTACGAGCAGTACGTC.

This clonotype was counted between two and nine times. The CDR3 reads CASSAGGANTDTQYF. In nucleotides, the CDR3 is TGTGCCAGCAGCGCCGGAGGGGCAAACACAGATACGCAGTATTTT. The rearrangement uses TRBV9 and TRBJ2-3; possible D gene TRBD2, 6 bases. From germline, CDR1 is SGDLS and CDR2 YYNGEE. The CDR3 is 15 amino acids. V was clipped by 3 bases and J by 2 bases, with 13 bases between them.

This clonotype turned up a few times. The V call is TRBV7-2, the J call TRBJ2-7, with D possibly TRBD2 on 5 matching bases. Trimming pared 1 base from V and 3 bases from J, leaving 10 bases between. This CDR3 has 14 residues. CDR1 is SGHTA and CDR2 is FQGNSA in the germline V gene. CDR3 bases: TGTGCCAGCAGCTTAGAAGGACTCCTCTACGAGCAGTACTTC. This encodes CASSLEGLLYEQYF.

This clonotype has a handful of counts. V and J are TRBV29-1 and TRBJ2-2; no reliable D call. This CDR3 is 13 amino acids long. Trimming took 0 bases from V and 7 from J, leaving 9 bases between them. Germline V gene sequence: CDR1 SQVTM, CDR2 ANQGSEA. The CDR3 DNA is TGCAGCGTTGAAGAGAGGAGCCGCGGGGAGCTGTTTTTT. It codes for CSVEERSRGELFF.

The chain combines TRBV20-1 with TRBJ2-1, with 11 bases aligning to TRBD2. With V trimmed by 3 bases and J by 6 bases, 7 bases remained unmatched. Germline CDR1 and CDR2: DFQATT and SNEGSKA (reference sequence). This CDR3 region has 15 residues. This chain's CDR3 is CSASRSGGAGNEQFF. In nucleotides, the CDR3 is TGCAGTGCTAGCCGTAGCGGGGGGGCCGGCAATGAGCAGTTCTTC.

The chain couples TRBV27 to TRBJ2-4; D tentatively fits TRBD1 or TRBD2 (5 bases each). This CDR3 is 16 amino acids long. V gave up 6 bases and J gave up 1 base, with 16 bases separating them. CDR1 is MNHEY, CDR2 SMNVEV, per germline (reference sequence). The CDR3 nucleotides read TGTGCCAGCAGCCTATGGGGGACGGGGGCCAAAAACATTCAGTACTTC. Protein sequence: CASSLWGTGAKNIQYF.

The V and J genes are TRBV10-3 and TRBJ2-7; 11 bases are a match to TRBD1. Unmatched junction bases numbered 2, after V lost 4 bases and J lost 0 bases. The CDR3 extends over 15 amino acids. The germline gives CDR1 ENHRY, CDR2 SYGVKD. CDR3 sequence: CAISAGTGGSYEQYV. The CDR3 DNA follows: TGTGCCATCAGTGCCGGGACAGGGGGCTCCTACGAGCAGTACGTC.